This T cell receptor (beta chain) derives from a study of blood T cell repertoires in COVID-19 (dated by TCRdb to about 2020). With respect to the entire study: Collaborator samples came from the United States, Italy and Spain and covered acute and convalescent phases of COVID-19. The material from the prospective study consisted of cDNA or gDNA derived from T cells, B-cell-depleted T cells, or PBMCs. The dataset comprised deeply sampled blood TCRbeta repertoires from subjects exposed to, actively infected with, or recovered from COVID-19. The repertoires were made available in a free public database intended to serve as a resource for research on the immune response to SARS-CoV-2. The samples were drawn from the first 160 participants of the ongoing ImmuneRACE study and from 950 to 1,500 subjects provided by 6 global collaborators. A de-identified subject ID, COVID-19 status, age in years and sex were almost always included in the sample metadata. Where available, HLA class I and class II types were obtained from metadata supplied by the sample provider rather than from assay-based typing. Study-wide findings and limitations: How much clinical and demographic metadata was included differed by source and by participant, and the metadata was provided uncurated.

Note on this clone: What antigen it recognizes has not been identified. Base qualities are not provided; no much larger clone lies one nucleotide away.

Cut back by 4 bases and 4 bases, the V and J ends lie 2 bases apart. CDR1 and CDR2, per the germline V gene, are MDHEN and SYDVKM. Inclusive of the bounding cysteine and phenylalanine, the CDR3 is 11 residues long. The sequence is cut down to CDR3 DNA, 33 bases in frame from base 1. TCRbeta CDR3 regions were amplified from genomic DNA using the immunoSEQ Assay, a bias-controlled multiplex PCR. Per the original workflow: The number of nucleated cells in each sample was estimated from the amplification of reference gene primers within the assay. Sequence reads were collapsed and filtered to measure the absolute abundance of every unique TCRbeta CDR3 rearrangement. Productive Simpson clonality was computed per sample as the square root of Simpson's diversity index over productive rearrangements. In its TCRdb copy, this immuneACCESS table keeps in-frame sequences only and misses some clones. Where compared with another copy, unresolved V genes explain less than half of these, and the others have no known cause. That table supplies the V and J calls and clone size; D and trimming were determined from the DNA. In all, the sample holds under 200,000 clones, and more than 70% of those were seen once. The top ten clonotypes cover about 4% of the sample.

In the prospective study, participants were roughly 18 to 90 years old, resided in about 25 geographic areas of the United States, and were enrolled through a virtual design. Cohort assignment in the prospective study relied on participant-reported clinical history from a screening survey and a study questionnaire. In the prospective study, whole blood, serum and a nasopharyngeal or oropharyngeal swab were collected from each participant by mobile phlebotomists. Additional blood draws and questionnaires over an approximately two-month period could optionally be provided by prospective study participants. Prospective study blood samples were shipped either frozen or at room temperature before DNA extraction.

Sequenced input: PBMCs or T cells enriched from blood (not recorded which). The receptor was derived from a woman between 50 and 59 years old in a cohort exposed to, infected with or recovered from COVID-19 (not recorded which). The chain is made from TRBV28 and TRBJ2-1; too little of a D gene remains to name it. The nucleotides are TGTGCCAGCAGTTCATACAATGAGCAGTTCTTC. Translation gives CASSSYNEQFF. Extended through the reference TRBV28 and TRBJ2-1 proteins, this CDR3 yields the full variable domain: DVKVTQSSRYLVKRTGEKVFLECVQDMDHENMFWYRQDPGLGLRLIYFSYDVKMKEKGDIPEGYSVSREKKERFSLILESASTNQTSMYLCASSSYNEQFFGPGTRLTVL.